Listed below are T cell receptor beta chains from one sample, sequenced in a study of CD8 T cells in Susac syndrome. TCRdb processed the immunoSEQ multiplex PCR reads anew with MiXCR; each CDR3 protein has one entry. The table has about 140,000 distinct CDR3 sequences, over 90% seen once. The sequencing input was CD8+ T cells from PBMCs. These receptors were collected from a human donor with Susac syndrome. The conserved cysteine and the conserved F or W are not part of the CDR3 here. Each record gives: clone size, V gene, J gene, CDR3 protein. Not every row has a clone size; where given, it reads once, few, many or a size class.

clone size: NA; V gene: TRBV13; J gene: TRBJ1-2; CDR3 protein: ASSLPSTGRGYT
clone size: once; V gene: TRBV7-9; J gene: TRBJ2-7; CDR3 protein: ASSFLRQGPEQY
clone size: NA; V gene: TRBV19; J gene: TRBJ1-2; CDR3 protein: ASSIQDHYGYT
clone size: NA; V gene: TRBV5-1; J gene: TRBJ1-5; CDR3 protein: ASSFYSNQPQH
clone size: NA; V gene: TRBV7-9; J gene: TRBJ2-3; CDR3 protein: ASSSTETSTDTQY
clone size: NA; V gene: TRBV30; J gene: TRBJ1-2; CDR3 protein: AWSGDRGLFT
clone size: NA; V gene: TRBV15; J gene: TRBJ2-7; CDR3 protein: ATSGRTGSYEQY
clone size: NA; V gene: TRBV12-3/TRBV12-4; J gene: TRBJ1-2; CDR3 protein: ASSFGHGFGYT
clone size: NA; V gene: TRBV3-1; J gene: TRBJ1-2; CDR3 protein: ASSGIGTDVYGYT
clone size: NA; V gene: TRBV20-1; J gene: TRBJ2-5; CDR3 protein: SAVAGFQQETQY
clone size: once; V gene: TRBV28; J gene: TRBJ2-7; CDR3 protein: ASMGQSLEQY
clone size: once; V gene: TRBV4-1; J gene: TRBJ1-1; CDR3 protein: ASSQDTGPGRAF
clone size: NA; V gene: TRBV7-9; J gene: TRBJ2-5; CDR3 protein: ASRGDQETQY
clone size: NA; V gene: TRBV4-1; J gene: TRBJ2-7; CDR3 protein: ASSQDGGRDYSYEQY
clone size: NA; V gene: TRBV29-1; J gene: TRBJ2-7; CDR3 protein: SVTGLYSSYEQY
clone size: NA; V gene: TRBV7-9; J gene: TRBJ2-7; CDR3 protein: ASSTPRGLRSYEQY
clone size: NA; V gene: TRBV7-9; J gene: TRBJ2-7; CDR3 protein: ASSFAPWTSDAYEQY
clone size: NA; V gene: TRBV5-5; J gene: TRBJ1-1; CDR3 protein: ASTIQFEAF
clone size: NA; V gene: TRBV7-9; J gene: TRBJ2-3; CDR3 protein: ASSPLLAGGSDTQY
clone size: NA; V gene: TRBV28; J gene: TRBJ1-5; CDR3 protein: ASSSRAVPNQPQH
clone size: NA; V gene: TRBV20-1; J gene: TRBJ2-5; CDR3 protein: SARDLHQETQY
clone size: NA; V gene: TRBV11-2; J gene: TRBJ2-2; CDR3 protein: ASSSPAGELF
clone size: NA; V gene: TRBV28; J gene: TRBJ1-2; CDR3 protein: ASRPTLGTVYGYT
clone size: NA; V gene: TRBV3-1; J gene: TRBJ2-1; CDR3 protein: ASSQAQTGDNEQF
clone size: NA; V gene: TRBV2; J gene: TRBJ2-7; CDR3 protein: ASSETAYEQY
clone size: once; V gene: TRBV4-1; J gene: TRBJ1-1; CDR3 protein: ASSQEEQGGTEAF
clone size: NA; V gene: TRBV20-1; J gene: TRBJ1-1; CDR3 protein: SAQEAEAF
clone size: NA; V gene: TRBV7-9; J gene: TRBJ1-4; CDR3 protein: ASSFPGADEKLF
clone size: once; V gene: TRBV5-4; J gene: TRBJ1-2; CDR3 protein: ASRWDREDYGYT
clone size: NA; V gene: TRBV24-1; J gene: TRBJ2-1; CDR3 protein: ATSDSGNEQF